This is a list of T cell receptor beta chains from one sample in a study of vaccination effects on CD4 cells after COVID-19. These receptors' targets are unknown. The protocol was immunoSEQ multiplex PCR, while the TCRdb copy is restricted to in-frame clones and leaves out a portion. Of about 81,000 clones listed, 60% to 85% are singletons. Sequenced here: CD4+ T cells from PBMCs cultured with HCoV-OC43 spike peptides, sampled after COVID-19 vaccination. The receptor source for this set is a human donor who received a COVID-19 vaccine. Each CDR3 is given with its conserved first and last residue. The D gene is left open where the match is weak. Expanded clones are given a class, and other clones once, few, many or no size at all.

d_call j_call clone_size v_call cdr3_nt cdr3_aa
. TRBJ2-6 once TRBV5-4 TGTGCCAGCAGCTTGGGAGGTTCTGGGGCCAACGTCCTGACTTTC CASSLGGSGANVLTF
TRBD1 TRBJ1-3 once TRBV18 TGTGCCAGCTCAGGAGGGGGCTACGGAAACACCATATATTTT CASSGGGYGNTIYF
TRBD1 TRBJ1-2 . TRBV3-1/TRBV3-2 TGTGCCAGCAGCCTCGACAGGGGAAGAGTAAGGGGCTACACCTTC CASSLDRGRVRGYTF
. TRBJ1-5 . TRBV19 TGTGCCACGAAAAAGGGTAGCAATCAGCCCCAGCATTTT CATKKGSNQPQHF
. TRBJ1-1 . TRBV29-1 TGCAGCATCTACCTGATGAACACTGAAGCTTTCTTT CSIYLMNTEAFF
. TRBJ1-4 . TRBV7-2 TGTGCCAGCAGCTGGGACGGGAATGAAAAACTGTTTTTT CASSWDGNEKLFF
. TRBJ1-1 once TRBV18 TGTGCCAGCTCAACCAGTATCGGGGTCAGAGGCACTGAAGCTTTCTTT CASSTSIGVRGTEAFF
. TRBJ2-4 . TRBV5-1 TGCGCCAGCAGCTTGGGTAGCCTAGAAAACATTCAGTACTTC CASSLGSLENIQYF
TRBD1 TRBJ1-4 . TRBV18 TGTGCCAGCTCACCGAGGGACAGGGGGGGTGAAAAACTGTTTTTT CASSPRDRGGEKLFF
. TRBJ2-1 . TRBV10-1 TGCGCCAGCAGTGAGAAAGGGGGGAATGAGCAGTTCTTC CASSEKGGNEQFF
. TRBJ2-3 . TRBV4-2 TGTGCCAGCAGCCAAGAGGGAACTCAGGTCCCCTCAGATACGCAGTATTTT CASSQEGTQVPSDTQYF
. TRBJ1-5 few TRBV19 TGTGCCAGTAGTATATTCGCCGGGCAGGGAGAGCCCCAGCATTTT CASSIFAGQGEPQHF